A selection of T cell receptor beta chains follows, all from one sample in a study of T-cell reconstitution after alpha-beta-depleted transplantation in children. TCRdb recomputed calls from the PCR reads with MiXCR, one row per CDR3 protein. The sample lists more than 550,000 distinct CDR3 sequences, 10% to 13% occurring once. Specimen: PBMCs from the stem cell graft donor, collected from the stem cell graft. These receptors were obtained from a human donor who donated a stem cell graft to a child with acute myeloid leukemia. Each CDR3 is given with its conserved first and last residue. Not all rows give a size; the values are once, few, many and, for expanded clones, a class.

few	TRBV20-1	CSVGPRRENTDTQYF
-	TRBV29-1	CSVEIGRGEQYF
-	TRBV7-2	CASSQGLKTDTQYF
few	TRBV29-1	CSVAAGSYNEQFF
many	TRBV18	CASSPGRAETQYF
-	TRBV20-1	CSARLRGQGSPLHF
few	TRBV6-2/TRBV6-3	CASSLADVTYEQYF
-	TRBV24-1	CATRGATGELFF
-	TRBV20-1	CSASPGADEKLFF
many	TRBV24-1	CATSDSYGSADTQYF
many	TRBV20-1	CSAVSGVTSSYEQYF
few	TRBV28	CASSSPVRVKDQPQHF
few	TRBV20-1	CSASSARMIYNEQFF
few	TRBV9	CASSVAPSSAGYGYTF
-	TRBV30	CAWGTGETQYF
-	TRBV7-2	CASSLAGQGASEQYF